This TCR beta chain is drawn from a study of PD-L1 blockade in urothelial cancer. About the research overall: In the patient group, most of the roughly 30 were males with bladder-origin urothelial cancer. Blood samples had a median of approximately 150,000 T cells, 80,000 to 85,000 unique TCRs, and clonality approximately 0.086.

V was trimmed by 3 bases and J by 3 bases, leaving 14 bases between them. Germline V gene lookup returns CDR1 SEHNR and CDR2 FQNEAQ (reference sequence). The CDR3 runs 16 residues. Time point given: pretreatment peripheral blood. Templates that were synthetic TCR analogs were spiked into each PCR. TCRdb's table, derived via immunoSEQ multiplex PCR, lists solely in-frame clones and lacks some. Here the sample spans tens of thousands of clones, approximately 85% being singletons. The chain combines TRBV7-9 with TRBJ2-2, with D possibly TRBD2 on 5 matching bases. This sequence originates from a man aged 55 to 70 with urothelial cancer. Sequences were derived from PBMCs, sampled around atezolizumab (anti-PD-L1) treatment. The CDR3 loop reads CASSFMRGSDTGELFF. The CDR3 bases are TGTGCCAGCAGCTTTATGCGAGGGTCTGACACCGGGGAGCTGTTTTTT.